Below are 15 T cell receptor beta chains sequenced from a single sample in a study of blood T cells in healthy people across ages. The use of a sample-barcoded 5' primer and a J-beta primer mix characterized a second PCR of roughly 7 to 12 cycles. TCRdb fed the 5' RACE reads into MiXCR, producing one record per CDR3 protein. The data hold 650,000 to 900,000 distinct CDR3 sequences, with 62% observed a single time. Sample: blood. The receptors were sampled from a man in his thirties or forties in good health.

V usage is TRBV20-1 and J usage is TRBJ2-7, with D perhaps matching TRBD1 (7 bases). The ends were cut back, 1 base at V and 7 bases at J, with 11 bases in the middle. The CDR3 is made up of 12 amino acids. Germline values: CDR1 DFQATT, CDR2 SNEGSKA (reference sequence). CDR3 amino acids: CSARAQGREQYF. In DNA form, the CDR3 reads TGCAGTGCTAGAGCACAGGGGAGGGAGCAGTACTTC.

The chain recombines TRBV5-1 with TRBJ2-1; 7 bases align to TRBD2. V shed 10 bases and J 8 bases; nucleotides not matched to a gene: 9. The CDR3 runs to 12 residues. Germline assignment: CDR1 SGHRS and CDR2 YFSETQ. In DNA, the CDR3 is TGCGCCGCCGGGAGGAGTTCCGATGAGCAGTTCTTC. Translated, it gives CAAGRSSDEQFF. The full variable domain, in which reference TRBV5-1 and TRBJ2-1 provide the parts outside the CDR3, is KAGVTQTPRYLIKTRGQQVTLSCSPISGHRSVSWYQQTPGQGLQFLFEYFSETQRNKGNFPGRFSGRQFSNSRSEMNVSTLELGDSALYLCAAGRSSDEQFFGPGTRLTVL.

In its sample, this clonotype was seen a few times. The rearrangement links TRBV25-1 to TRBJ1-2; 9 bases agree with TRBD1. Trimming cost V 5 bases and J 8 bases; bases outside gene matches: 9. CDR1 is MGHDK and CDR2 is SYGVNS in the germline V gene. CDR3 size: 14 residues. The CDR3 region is CASSTQTGGKGYTF. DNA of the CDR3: TGTGCCAGCAGTACCCAGACAGGGGGGAAAGGCTACACCTTC.

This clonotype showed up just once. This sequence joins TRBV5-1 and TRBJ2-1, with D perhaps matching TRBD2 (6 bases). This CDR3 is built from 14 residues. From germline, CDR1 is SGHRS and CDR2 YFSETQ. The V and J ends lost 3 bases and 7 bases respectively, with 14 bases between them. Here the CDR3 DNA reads TGCGCCAGCAGCTCCCGAGAGGAGGGGAATGAGCAGTTCTTC. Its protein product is CASSSREEGNEQFF.

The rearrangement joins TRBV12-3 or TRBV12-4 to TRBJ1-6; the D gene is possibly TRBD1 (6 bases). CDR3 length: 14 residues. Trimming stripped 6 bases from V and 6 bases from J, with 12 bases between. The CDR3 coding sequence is TGTGCCAGCAGATCAGGGGATACTAATTCACCCCTCCACTTT. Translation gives CASRSGDTNSPLHF.

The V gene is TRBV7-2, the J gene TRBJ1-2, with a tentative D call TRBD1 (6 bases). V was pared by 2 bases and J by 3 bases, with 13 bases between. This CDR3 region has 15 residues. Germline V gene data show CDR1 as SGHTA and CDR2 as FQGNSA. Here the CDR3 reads CASSLLTGGDYGYTF. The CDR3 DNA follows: TGTGCCAGCAGCTTATTAACCGGGGGCGACTATGGCTACACCTTC.

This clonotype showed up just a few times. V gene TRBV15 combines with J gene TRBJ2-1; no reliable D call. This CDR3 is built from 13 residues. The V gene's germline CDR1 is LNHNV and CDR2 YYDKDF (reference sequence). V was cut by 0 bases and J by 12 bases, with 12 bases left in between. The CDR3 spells CATSRDYVSSQFF. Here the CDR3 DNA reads TGTGCCACCAGCAGAGATTATGTCAGCTCGCAGTTCTTC.

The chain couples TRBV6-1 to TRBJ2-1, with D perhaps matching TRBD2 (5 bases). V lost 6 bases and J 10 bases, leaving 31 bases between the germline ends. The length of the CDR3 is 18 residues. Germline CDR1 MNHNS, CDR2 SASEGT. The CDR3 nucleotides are TGTGCCAGCAGCTCCCCACCATATCGAGAGGGTTATAGGAACGAGCAGTTCTTC. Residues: CASSSPPYREGYRNEQFF.

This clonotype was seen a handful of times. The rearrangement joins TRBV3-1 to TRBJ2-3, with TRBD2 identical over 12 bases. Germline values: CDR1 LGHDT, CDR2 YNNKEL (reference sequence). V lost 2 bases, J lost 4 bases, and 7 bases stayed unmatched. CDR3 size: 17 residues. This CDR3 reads CASSQLRTSGDPDTQYF. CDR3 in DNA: TGTGCCAGCAGCCAACTCAGGACTAGCGGGGATCCAGATACGCAGTATTTT.

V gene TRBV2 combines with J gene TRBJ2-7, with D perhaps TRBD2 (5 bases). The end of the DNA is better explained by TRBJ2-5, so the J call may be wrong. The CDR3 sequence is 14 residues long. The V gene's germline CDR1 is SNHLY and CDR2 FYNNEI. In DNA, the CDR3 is TGTGCCAGCAGTCGAGGGCGCCAACAAGAGACCCAGTACTTC. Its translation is CASSRGRQQETQYF.

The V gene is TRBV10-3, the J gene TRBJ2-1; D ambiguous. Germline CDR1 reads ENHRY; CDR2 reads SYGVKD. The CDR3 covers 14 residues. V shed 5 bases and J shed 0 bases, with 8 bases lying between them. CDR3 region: CAISPSSSYNEQFF. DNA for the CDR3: TGTGCCATCAGTCCCAGTAGCTCCTACAATGAGCAGTTCTTC.

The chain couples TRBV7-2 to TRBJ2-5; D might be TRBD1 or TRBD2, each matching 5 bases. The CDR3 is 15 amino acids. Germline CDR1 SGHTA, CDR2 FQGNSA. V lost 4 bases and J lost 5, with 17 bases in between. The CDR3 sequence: CASSSGAARMETQYF. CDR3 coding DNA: TGTGCCAGCAGCTCCGGGGCGGCGAGGATGGAGACCCAGTACTTC.

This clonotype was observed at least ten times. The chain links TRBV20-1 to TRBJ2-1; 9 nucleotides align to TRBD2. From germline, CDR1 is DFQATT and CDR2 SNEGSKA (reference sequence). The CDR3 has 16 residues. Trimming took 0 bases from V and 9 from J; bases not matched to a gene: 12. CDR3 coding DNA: TGCAGTGCTAGAGATCACCAGCGGGGGGATTCCGGTGAGCAGTTCTTC. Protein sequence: CSARDHQRGDSGEQFF.

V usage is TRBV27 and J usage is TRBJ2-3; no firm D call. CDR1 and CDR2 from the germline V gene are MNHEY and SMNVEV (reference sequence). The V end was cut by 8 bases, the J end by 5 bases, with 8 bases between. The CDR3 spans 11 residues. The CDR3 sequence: CASRPEDTQYF. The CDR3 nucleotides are TGTGCCAGCCGGCCTGAAGATACGCAGTATTTT.

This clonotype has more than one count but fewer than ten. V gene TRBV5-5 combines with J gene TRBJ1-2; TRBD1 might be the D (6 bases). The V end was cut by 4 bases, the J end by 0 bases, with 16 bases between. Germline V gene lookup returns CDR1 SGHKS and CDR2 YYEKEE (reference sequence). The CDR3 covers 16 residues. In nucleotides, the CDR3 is TGTGCCAGCAGCCCACGTCCGGGGGCCGCTAACTATGGCTACACCTTC. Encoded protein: CASSPRPGAANYGYTF.